The 19 T cell receptor beta chains in this list originate from one sample, sequenced in a study of OX40 agonist ivuxolimab in advanced cancers. Assay: immunoSEQ multiplex PCR; the TCRdb copy retains only in-frame clones and omits some. Among some 68,000 clones listed, around 89% were seen once. This specimen consisted of CD4+ or CD8+ T cells sorted from blood, obtained in a trial of the OX40 agonist ivuxolimab. The receptors here all came from an adult with an advanced solid tumor such as melanoma, head and neck, liver or kidney cancer.

This chain connects TRBV29-1 to TRBJ2-3; the D gene is possibly TRBD2 (6 bases). CDR3 length: 14 residues. V dropped 5 bases and J dropped 6 bases, with 18 bases sitting between them. CDR1 and CDR2 from the germline V gene are SQVTM and ANQGSEA. CDR3 sequence (DNA): TGCAGCGTTTGGTTTTCAGGTCGGGAGGATACGCAGTATTTT. This gives the protein CSVWFSGREDTQYF.

The V call is TRBV5-1, the J call TRBJ2-2; 7 nucleotides match TRBD1. The CDR3 consists of 14 residues. V lost 3 bases, J lost 4 bases, and 3 bases stayed unmatched. Germline CDR1 and CDR2: SGHRS and YFSETQ. CDR3 bases: TGCGCCAGCAGCTCCGGACAGGCCACCGGGGAGCTGTTTTTT. Translating it yields CASSSGQATGELFF.

The chain employs TRBV5-6 and TRBJ1-5; D remains ambiguous. Germline V lookup: CDR1 SGHDT, CDR2 YYEEEE. Between the trimmed V and J ends, which lost 4 bases and 7 bases, there was a span of 12 bases. The CDR3 totals 13 residues. The CDR3 sequence is CASSEQRAQPQHF. CDR3 DNA sequence: TGTGCCAGCAGCGAACAGCGGGCGCAGCCCCAGCATTTT. Filled out from reference TRBV5-6 and TRBJ1-5, the complete variable domain reads DAGVTQSPTHLIKTRGQQVTLRCSPKSGHDTVSWYQQALGQGPQFIFQYYEEEERQRGNFPDRFSGHQFPNYSSELNVNALLLGDSALYLCASSEQRAQPQHFGDGTRLSIL.

This clone showed up just a few times. The chain uses TRBV21-1 and TRBJ1-5. TRBV21-1 represents a pseudogene. The CDR3 is 16 amino acids. In nucleotides, the CDR3 is TGTGCCAGCAGCCCGCAAGGCGGGGGCGGCAATCAGCCCCAGCATTTT. Translated: CASSPQGGGGNQPQHF.

This chain joins TRBV18 and TRBJ1-3; D unresolved. Germline V gives CDR1 KGHSH, CDR2 LQKENI. This CDR3 region has 16 residues. V was pared by 2 bases and J by 0 bases, with 11 bases between. This CDR3 reads CASSPTATHSGNTIYF. The CDR3 DNA is TGTGCCAGCTCACCAACAGCTACTCACTCTGGAAACACCATATATTTT. The full variable domain, its missing parts supplied by reference TRBV18 and TRBJ1-3, is NAGVMQNPRHLVRRRGQEARLRCSPMKGHSHVYWYRQLPEEGLKFMVYLQKENIIDESGMPKERFSAEFPKEGPSILRIQQVVRGDSAAYFCASSPTATHSGNTIYFGEGSWLTVV.

The rearrangement uses TRBV2 and TRBJ2-7; TRBD2 matches 8 bases. From germline, CDR1 is SNHLY and CDR2 FYNNEI. CDR3 length: 13 amino acids. V was clipped by 4 bases and J by 3 bases; unmatched bases: 2. CDR3 loop: CASSGAGGYEQYF. The CDR3 coding sequence is TGTGCCAGCAGTGGTGCGGGGGGCTACGAGCAGTACTTC.

This chain links TRBV29-1 with TRBJ2-1; D call uncertain. This CDR3 is built from 10 residues. The V end was cut by 7 bases, the J end by 10 bases, with 11 bases between. The germline CDR1 and CDR2 sequences are SQVTM and ANQGSEA. In DNA, the CDR3 is TGCAGCGGCCGCCAGATGGAGCAGTTCTTC. Encoded protein: CSGRQMEQFF.

This clone was seen only a few times. This chain links TRBV7-6 with TRBJ1-4; TRBD1 matches at 7 bases. The CDR3 loop spans 16 amino acids. Trimming took 2 bases from V and 4 from J; bases not matched to a gene: 7. Germline V gene data show CDR1 as SGHVS and CDR2 as FNYEAQ. The CDR3 DNA reads TGTGCCAGCAGCTTAATCCCCGGGACAGATAATGAAAAACTGTTTTTT. It translates to CASSLIPGTDNEKLFF.

This chain joins TRBV28 and TRBJ2-7; 10 nucleotides align to TRBD2. Germline CDR1 is MDHEN and CDR2 is SYDVKM. The J segment lost 2 bases and the V segment lost 8 bases, leaving 6 bases of the junction unmatched. The CDR3 is made up of 14 amino acids. The CDR3 DNA reads as TGTGCCAGCTCCTTAGCGGGGGGTACCTACGAGCAGTACTTC. This gives the protein CASSLAGGTYEQYF.

This clone has just one count. CDR3: CASSSQSVGTEAFF. CDR3 coding DNA: TGTGCCAGCAGCTCCCAGAGCGTCGGCACTGAAGCTTTCTTT. V usage is TRBV7-2 and J usage is TRBJ1-1; D is unresolved. The germline V gene encodes CDR1 SGHTA and CDR2 FQGNSA. This CDR3 is 14 amino acids long. V lost 4 bases to trimming and J lost 4 bases, with 13 bases between them.

CDR3 DNA sequence: TGTGCCAGCAGCGCTCTTGGCGGGGGGGCCTACAATGAGCAGTTCTTC. It is translated as CASSALGGGAYNEQFF. The genes are TRBV13 and TRBJ2-1; 9 positions match TRBD2. J lost 2 bases, V lost 5 bases, and 7 bases had no gene match. The CDR3 contains 16 residues. Germline lookup yields CDR1 PRHDT and CDR2 FYEKMQ (reference sequence). The whole variable domain, remainder taken from reference TRBV13 and TRBJ2-1, is AAGVIQSPRHLIKEKRETATLKCYPIPRHDTVYWYQQGPGQDPQFLISFYEKMQSDKGSIPDRFSAQQFSDYHSELNMSSLELGDSALYFCASSALGGGAYNEQFFGPGTRLTVL.

The gene calls are TRBV4-1 and TRBJ1-6, with D hard to call. From germline, CDR1 is MGHRA and CDR2 YSYEKL. The CDR3 has 14 amino acids. Trimming removed 4 bases at V and 7 bases at J, with 11 bases between. CDR3 amino acids: CASSLAHGNSPLHF. In DNA form, the CDR3 reads TGCGCCAGCAGCCTAGCACACGGGAATTCACCCCTCCACTTT.

V gene TRBV28 combines with J gene TRBJ2-3; D remains unclear. The CDR3 is 14 residues long. CDR1 and CDR2 (germline): MDHEN, SYDVKM. V was shortened by 2 bases and J by 0 bases, with 6 bases between the two germline ends. The CDR3 bases are TGTGCCAGCAGTTTAATGGTGAGCACAGATACGCAGTATTTT. It codes for CASSLMVSTDTQYF. The variable domain in full, completed from reference TRBV28 and TRBJ2-3, reads DVKVTQSSRYLVKRTGEKVFLECVQDMDHENMFWYRQDPGLGLRLIYFSYDVKMKEKGDIPEGYSVSREKKERFSLILESASTNQTSMYLCASSLMVSTDTQYFGPGTRLTVL.

This clone was seen a single time. This rearrangement joins TRBV21-1 to TRBJ1-2; no DNA check was done on the table's D call, TRBD1. TRBV21-1 constitutes a pseudogene. The CDR3 runs 14 residues. CDR3 in amino acids: CARQGDRGFEGYTF. Here the CDR3 DNA reads TGTGCCAGACAGGGGGACAGGGGTTTTGAGGGCTACACCTTC.

This chain links TRBV5-1 with TRBJ1-4, with D unclear. CDR3 length: 14 residues. Germline CDR1 is SGHRS and CDR2 is YFSETQ. V was trimmed by 4 bases and J by 7 bases, leaving 14 bases between them. DNA for the CDR3: TGCGCCAGCAGCCGCCCGGGGTCAAGTGAAAAACTGTTTTTT. Translation gives CASSRPGSSEKLFF.

The CDR3 reads CASSLYQGIQETQYF. The CDR3 bases are TGTGCCAGCAGCTTGTATCAGGGGATCCAAGAGACCCAGTACTTC. V usage is TRBV5-4 and J usage is TRBJ2-5; tentative D call: TRBD1 (6 bases). CDR1 is SGHNT and CDR2 is YYREEE in the germline V gene (reference sequence). The CDR3 covers 15 residues. V lost 1 base, J lost 1 base, and 11 bases lay in between.

The V and J genes are TRBV5-1 and TRBJ2-2; TRBD2 might be the D (5 bases). The CDR3 is 13 amino acids. Trimming left V 4 bases short and J 4 bases short, with 8 bases between. Germline V CDR1 and CDR2: SGHRS, YFSETQ. CDR3 nucleotide sequence: TGCGCCAGCAGCCCCGAGGGCACCGGGGAGCTGTTTTTT. This encodes CASSPEGTGELFF.

The rearrangement joins TRBV10-3 to TRBJ1-1, with no clear D. Germline V gene data show CDR1 as ENHRY and CDR2 as SYGVKD. The CDR3 spans 15 residues. Trimming pared 3 bases from V and 0 bases from J, leaving 11 bases between. CDR3 sequence reads: CAISDSDGLNTEAFF. CDR3 in DNA: TGTGCCATCAGTGACTCGGACGGCCTGAACACTGAAGCTTTCTTT.

V gene TRBV11-2 combines with J gene TRBJ2-1; no clear D. Germline CDR1 reads SGHAT; CDR2 reads FQNNGV. Trimming removed 1 base at V and 4 bases at J, with 5 bases between. The CDR3 covers 13 residues. The CDR3 protein is CASSLADYNEQFF. The DNA for the CDR3 is TGTGCCAGCAGCTTAGCGGATTACAATGAGCAGTTCTTC.